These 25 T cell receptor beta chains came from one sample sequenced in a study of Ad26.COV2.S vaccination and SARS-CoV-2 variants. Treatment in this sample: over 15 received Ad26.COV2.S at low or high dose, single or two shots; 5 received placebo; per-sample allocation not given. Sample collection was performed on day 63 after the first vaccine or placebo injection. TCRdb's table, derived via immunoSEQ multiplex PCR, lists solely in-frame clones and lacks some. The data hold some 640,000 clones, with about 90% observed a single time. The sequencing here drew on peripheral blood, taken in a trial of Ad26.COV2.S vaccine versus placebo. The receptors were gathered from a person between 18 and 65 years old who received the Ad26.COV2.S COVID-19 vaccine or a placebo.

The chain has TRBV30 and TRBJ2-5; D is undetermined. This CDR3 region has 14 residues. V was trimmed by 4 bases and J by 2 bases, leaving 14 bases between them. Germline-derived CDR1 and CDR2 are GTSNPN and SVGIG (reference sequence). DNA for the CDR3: TGTGCCTGGAACCTCCCAGGCGGTCAAGAGACCCAGTACTTC. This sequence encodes CAWNLPGGQETQYF.

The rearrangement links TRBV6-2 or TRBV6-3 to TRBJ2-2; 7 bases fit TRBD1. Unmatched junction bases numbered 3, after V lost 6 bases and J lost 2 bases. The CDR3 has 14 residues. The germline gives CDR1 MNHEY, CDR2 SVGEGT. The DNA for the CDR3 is TGTGCCAGCAGCCGGACAGGAAACACCGGGGAGCTGTTTTTT. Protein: CASSRTGNTGELFF.

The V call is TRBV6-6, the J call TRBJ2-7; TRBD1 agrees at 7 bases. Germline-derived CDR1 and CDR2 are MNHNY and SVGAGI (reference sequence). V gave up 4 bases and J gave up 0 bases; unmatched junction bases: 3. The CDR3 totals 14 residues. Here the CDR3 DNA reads TGTGCCAGCAGTTCGACAGGGAACTCCTACGAGCAGTACTTC. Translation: CASSSTGNSYEQYF.

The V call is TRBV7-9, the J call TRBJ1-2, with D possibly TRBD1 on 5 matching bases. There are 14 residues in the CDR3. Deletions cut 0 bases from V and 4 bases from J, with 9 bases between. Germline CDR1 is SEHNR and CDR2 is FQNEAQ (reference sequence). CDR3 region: CASSLAGGPYGYTF. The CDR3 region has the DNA TGTGCCAGCAGCTTAGCGGGGGGACCCTATGGCTACACCTTC.

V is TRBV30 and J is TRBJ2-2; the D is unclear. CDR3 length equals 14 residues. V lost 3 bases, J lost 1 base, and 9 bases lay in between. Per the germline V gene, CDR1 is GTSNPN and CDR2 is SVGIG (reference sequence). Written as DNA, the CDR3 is TGTGCCTGGAGGGATCTAGGGAACACCGGGGAGCTGTTTTTT. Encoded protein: CAWRDLGNTGELFF.

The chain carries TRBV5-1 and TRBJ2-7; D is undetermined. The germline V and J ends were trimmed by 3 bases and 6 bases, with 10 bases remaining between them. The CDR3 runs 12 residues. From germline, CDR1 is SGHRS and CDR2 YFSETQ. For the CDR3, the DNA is TGCGCCAGCAGCTGGGCCGACTTCGAGCAGTACTTC. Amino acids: CASSWADFEQYF. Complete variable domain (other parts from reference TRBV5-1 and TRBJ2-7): KAGVTQTPRYLIKTRGQQVTLSCSPISGHRSVSWYQQTPGQGLQFLFEYFSETQRNKGNFPGRFSGRQFSNSRSEMNVSTLELGDSALYLCASSWADFEQYFGPGTRLTVT.

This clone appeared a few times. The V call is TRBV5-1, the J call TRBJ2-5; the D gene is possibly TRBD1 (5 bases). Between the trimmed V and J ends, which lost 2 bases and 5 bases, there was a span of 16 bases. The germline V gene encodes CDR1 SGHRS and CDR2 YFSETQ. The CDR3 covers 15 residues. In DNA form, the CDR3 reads TGCGCCAGCAGCTTAGGGCAGGGCGGATGGGAGACCCAGTACTTC. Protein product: CASSLGQGGWETQYF.

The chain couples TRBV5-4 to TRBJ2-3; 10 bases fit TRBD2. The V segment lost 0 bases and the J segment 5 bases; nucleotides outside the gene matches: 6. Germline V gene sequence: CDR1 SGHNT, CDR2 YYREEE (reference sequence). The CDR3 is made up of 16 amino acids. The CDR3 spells CASSLEASGSRDTQYF. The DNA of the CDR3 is TGTGCCAGCAGCTTGGAGGCTAGCGGGAGTAGAGATACGCAGTATTTT.

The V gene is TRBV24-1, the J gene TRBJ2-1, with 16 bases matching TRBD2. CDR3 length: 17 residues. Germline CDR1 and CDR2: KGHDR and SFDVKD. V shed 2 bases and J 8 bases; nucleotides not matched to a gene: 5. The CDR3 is CATSDWGLAGGSDEQFF. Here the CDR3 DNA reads TGTGCCACCAGTGATTGGGGACTAGCGGGAGGGTCAGATGAGCAGTTCTTC.

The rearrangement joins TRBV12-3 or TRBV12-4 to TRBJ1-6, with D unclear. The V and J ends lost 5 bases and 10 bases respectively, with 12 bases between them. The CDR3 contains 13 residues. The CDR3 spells CASSPRTASPLHF. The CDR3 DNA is TGTGCCAGCAGTCCACGGACGGCGTCACCCCTCCACTTT.

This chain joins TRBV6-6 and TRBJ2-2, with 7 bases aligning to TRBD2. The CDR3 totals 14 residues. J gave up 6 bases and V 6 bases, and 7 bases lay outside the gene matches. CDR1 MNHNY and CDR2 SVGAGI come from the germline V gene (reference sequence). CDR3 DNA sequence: TGTGCCAGCAGGAGACTAGCTACCCCCGGGGAGCTGTTTTTT. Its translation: CASRRLATPGELFF.

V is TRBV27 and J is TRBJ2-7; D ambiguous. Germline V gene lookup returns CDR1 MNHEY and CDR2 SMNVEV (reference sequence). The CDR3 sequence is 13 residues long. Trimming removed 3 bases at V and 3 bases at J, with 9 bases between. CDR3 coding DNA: TGTGCCAGCAGTTTTGGGCTCTACTACGAGCAGTACTTC. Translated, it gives CASSFGLYYEQYF.

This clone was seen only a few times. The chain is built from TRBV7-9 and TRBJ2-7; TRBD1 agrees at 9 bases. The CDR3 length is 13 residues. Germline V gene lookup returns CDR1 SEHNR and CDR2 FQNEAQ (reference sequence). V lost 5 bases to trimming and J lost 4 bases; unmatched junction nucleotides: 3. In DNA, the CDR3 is TGTGCCAGCAGCCCCGGGACAGGGTACGAGCAGTACTTC. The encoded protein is CASSPGTGYEQYF. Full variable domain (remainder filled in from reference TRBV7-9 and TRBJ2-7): DTGVSQNPRHKITKRGQNVTFRCDPISEHNRLYWYRQTLGQGPEFLTYFQNEAQLEKSRLLSDRFSAERPKGSFSTLEIQRTEQGDSAMYLCASSPGTGYEQYFGPGTRLTVT.

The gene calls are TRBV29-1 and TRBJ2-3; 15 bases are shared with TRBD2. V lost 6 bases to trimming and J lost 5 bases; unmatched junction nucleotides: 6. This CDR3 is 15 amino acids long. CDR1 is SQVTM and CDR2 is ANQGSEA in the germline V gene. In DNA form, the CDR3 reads TGCAGCGTCGGGACTAGCGGGGGGCCGGGAGATACGCAGTATTTT. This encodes CSVGTSGGPGDTQYF.

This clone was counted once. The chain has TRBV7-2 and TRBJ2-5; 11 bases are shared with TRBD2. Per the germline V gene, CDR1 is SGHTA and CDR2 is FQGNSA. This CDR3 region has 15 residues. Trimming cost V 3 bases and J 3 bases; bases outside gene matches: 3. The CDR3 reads CASSLQTSGEETQYF. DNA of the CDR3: TGTGCCAGCAGCTTGCAGACTAGCGGGGAAGAGACCCAGTACTTC.

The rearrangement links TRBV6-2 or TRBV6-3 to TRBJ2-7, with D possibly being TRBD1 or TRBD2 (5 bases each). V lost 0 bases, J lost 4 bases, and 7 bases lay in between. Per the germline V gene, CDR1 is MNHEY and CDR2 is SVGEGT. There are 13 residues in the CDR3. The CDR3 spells CASSYSGPYEQYF. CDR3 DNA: TGTGCCAGCAGTTACTCGGGACCGTACGAGCAGTACTTC.

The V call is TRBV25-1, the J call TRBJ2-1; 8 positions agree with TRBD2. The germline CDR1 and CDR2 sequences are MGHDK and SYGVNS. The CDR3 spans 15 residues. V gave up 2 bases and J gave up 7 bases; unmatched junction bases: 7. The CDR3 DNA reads TGTGCCAGCAGTGAAGTTACTAGCGGACTTAATGAGCAGTTCTTC. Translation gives CASSEVTSGLNEQFF.

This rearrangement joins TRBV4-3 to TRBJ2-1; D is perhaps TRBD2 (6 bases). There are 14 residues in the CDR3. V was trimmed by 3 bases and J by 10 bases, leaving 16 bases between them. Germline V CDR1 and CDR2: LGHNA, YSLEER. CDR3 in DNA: TGCGCCAGCAGCCAGGATCGTTTTCGGGGGGAGCAGTTCTTC. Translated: CASSQDRFRGEQFF.

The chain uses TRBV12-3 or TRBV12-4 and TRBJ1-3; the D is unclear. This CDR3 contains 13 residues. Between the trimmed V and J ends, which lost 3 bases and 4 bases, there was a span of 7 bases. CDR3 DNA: TGTGCCAGCAGTTTCAACCCCGGAAACACCATATATTTT. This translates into CASSFNPGNTIYF.

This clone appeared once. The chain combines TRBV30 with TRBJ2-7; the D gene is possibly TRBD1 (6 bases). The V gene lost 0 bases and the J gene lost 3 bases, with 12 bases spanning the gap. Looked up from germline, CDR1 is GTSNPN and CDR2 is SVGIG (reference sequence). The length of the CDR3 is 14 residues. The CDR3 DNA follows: TGTGCCTGGAGTGTGGGGCAGGGGAGCTACGAGCAGTACTTC. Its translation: CAWSVGQGSYEQYF.

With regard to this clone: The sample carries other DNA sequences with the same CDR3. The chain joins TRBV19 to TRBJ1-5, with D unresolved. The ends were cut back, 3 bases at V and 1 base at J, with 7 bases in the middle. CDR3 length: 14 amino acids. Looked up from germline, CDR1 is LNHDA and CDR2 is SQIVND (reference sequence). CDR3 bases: TGTGCCAGTAGTATCGCCGGGAGCAATCAGCCCCAGCATTTT. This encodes CASSIAGSNQPQHF.

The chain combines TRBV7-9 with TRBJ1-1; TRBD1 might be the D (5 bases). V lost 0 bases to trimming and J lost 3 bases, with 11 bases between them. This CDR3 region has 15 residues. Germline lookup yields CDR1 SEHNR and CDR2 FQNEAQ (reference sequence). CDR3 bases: TGTGCCAGCAGCTTAGCAGGGGCAGCTTACACTGAAGCTTTCTTT. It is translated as CASSLAGAAYTEAFF.

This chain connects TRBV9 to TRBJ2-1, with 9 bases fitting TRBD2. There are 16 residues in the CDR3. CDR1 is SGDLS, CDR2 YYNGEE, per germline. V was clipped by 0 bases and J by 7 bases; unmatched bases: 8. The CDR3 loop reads CASSVDGGRAGNEQFF. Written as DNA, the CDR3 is TGTGCCAGCAGCGTAGATGGCGGGAGGGCCGGGAATGAGCAGTTCTTC. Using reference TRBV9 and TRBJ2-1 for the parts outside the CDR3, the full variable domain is DSGVTQTPKHLITATGQRVTLRCSPRSGDLSVYWYQQSLDQGLQFLIQYYNGEERAKGNILERFSAQQFPDLHSELNLSSLELGDSALYFCASSVDGGRAGNEQFFGPGTRLTVL.

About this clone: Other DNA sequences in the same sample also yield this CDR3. CDR3 sequence: CASSPRGYEQYF. In DNA form, the CDR3 reads TGTGCCAGCTCACCGCGAGGGTACGAGCAGTACTTC. The chain employs TRBV18 and TRBJ2-7; a weak D match, TRBD2 (5 bases). The CDR3 consists of 12 residues. The germline V gene encodes CDR1 KGHSH and CDR2 LQKENI. Between the trimmed V and J ends, which lost 3 bases and 4 bases, there was a span of 7 bases. Full variable domain (remainder filled in from reference TRBV18 and TRBJ2-7): NAGVMQNPRHLVRRRGQEARLRCSPMKGHSHVYWYRQLPEEGLKFMVYLQKENIIDESGMPKERFSAEFPKEGPSILRIQQVVRGDSAAYFCASSPRGYEQYFGPGTRLTVT.

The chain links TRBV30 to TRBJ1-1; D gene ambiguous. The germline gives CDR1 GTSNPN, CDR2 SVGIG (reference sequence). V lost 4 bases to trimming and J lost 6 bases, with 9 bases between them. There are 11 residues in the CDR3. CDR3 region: CAWIGVAEAFF. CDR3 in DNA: TGTGCCTGGATTGGAGTGGCTGAAGCTTTCTTT.